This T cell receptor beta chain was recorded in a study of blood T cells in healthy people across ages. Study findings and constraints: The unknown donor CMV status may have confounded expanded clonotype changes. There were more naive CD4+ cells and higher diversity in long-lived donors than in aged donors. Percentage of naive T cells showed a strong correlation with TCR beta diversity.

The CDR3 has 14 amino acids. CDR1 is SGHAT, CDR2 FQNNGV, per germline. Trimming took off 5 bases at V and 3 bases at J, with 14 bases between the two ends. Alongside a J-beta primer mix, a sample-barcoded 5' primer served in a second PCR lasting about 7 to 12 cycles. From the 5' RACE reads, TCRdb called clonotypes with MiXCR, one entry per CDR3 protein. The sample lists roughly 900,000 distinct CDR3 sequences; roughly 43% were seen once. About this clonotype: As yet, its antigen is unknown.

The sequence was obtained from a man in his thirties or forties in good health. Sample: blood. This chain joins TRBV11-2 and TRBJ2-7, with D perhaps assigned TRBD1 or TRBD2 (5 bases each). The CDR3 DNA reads TGTGCCAGCAGCCAAGGGACGGCTGACTACGAGCAGTACTTC. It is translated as CASSQGTADYEQYF. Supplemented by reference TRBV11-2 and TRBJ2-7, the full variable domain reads EAGVAQSPRYKIIEKRQSVAFWCNPISGHATLYWYQQILGQGPKLLIQFQNNGVVDDSQLPKDRFSAERLKGVDSTLKIQPAKLEDSAVYLCASSQGTADYEQYFGPGTRLTVT.